This is a list of T cell receptor beta chains from one sample in a study of lymphopenia after photon versus proton radiotherapy. The data were produced by immunoSEQ multiplex PCR, yet TCRdb's version contains in-frame clones alone and is incomplete. This table holds under 75,000 clones, around 92% found once. The sample was peripheral blood, taken from a patient treated with photon-based radiotherapy. The receptor set was obtained from a woman aged 40-49 years with cholangiocarcinoma. Each CDR3 is given without its conserved first and last residue.

>TRBV7-2|TRBJ1-5
ASTRGQGPNQPQH
>TRBV2|TRBJ2-2
ASRGGTVNTGELF
>TRBV28|TRBJ2-3
ASSSTTDTQY
>TRBV2|TRBJ2-6
ASSAGQGHSGANVLT
>TRBV6-6|TRBJ1-2
ASRREGGYT
>TRBV5-8|TRBJ2-3
ASSLDGGQGTDTQY
>TRBV28|TRBJ1-2
ASSLVHINYGYT
>TRBV5-4|TRBJ1-2
ASTTPGMEGYT
>TRBV7-3|TRBJ1-2
ASSPGEGQGAYGYT
>TRBV28|TRBJ1-1
ASRVGMNTEAF
>TRBV6-1|TRBJ1-2
ASSERGQGRGGYT
>TRBV19|TRBJ2-1
ASSIGNEQF
>TRBV5-6|TRBJ1-2
ASSLRQGDEATYGYT
>TRBV28|TRBJ2-4
ASSLRLAGVKNIQY
>TRBV2|TRBJ2-2
ASMERPGTKHRELF
>TRBV14|TRBJ1-2
ASSLRPGQPSYGYT
>TRBV13|TRBJ2-1
ASSRTRNEQF
>TRBV28|TRBJ1-1
ASSFSREKAF
>TRBV5-1|TRBJ1-3
ASSLETGSGNTIY
>TRBV28|TRBJ1-1
ASSLMRALNTEAF
>TRBV6-6|TRBJ2-5
ASSPTGNQETQY
>TRBV5-8|TRBJ1-5
ASSLETLTYSNQPQH
>TRBV4-1|TRBJ1-5
ASSQEDRGTQPQH
>TRBV6-1|TRBJ2-4
ASSGSWGAKNIQY
>TRBV19|TRBJ2-2
ASSPPSRRSGELF
>TRBV9|TRBJ2-4
ASSAPMDKNIQY
>TRBV14|TRBJ1-1
ASSQDLLIGTEAF
>TRBV19|TRBJ2-7
ASSRTLAGGEQY
>TRBV11-2|TRBJ1-1
ASNFAGHTEAF
>TRBV7-2|TRBJ2-1
ASSLAFFYNEQF
>TRBV9|TRBJ2-2
ASSPTHTGELF
>TRBV20-1|TRBJ2-1
SARAPGEQF
>TRBV4-1|TRBJ2-7
ASSRGGPQGADEQY
>TRBV28|TRBJ2-7
ASSLAGRSRSYEQY
>TRBV30|TRBJ2-7
AWSPRYEQY
>TRBV5-4|TRBJ2-1
ASSIAGGNEQF
>TRBV11-2|TRBJ1-5
ASSLAGSNQPQH
>TRBV6-5|TRBJ1-2
ASSGWGLGDGYT
>TRBV28|TRBJ1-4
ASKSLRVEKLF
>TRBV28|TRBJ1-4
ASSFGQSNEKLF
>TRBV19|TRBJ2-5
ASSMRDRASETQY
>TRBV4-1|TRBJ2-7
ASSQAQVGGYEQY
>TRBV7-2|TRBJ2-7
ASGPPRATYEQY
>TRBV25-1|TRBJ1-2
ASLRGGGYGYT
>TRBV7-8|TRBJ2-7
ASSSSTGGEQY
>TRBV10-3|TRBJ2-2
AISNSGIDTGELF
>TRBV18|TRBJ1-3
ASSITDRDSGNTIY
>TRBV30|TRBJ2-7
AWIRTGGTYEQY
>TRBV14|TRBJ2-2
ASSQVSGTGELF
>TRBV25-1|TRBJ2-3
ASSEERRGPADTQY